These 10 T cell receptor beta chains came from one sample sequenced in a study of T cells in women clearing cervical HPV infection. Clones were read by immunoSEQ multiplex PCR, and TCRdb kept only the in-frame ones, dropping some. There are about 21,000 clones in the sample, with more than 5% held by the top ten. The specimen was blood buffy coat. These receptors originate from a woman between 18 and 70 years old with a cervical HPV16 infection that either progressed to CIN3+ or cleared (not recorded which).

As regards this clone: With the read ending 3 residues before the CDR3 end, the germline J gene is used to fill in that end. The J gene is TRBJ1-6, the V gene TRBV7-3; D uncertain. The CDR3 consists of 14 residues. V lost 1 base to trimming and J lost 5 bases, with 6 bases between them. Looked up from germline, CDR1 is SGHTA and CDR2 is FQGTGA. The CDR3 DNA, read in part, is TGTGCCAGCAGCTTAAGTAGGGATAATTCACCC. Amino acids: CASSLSRDNSP. From start to end, the CDR3 is CASSLSRDNSPLHF. The full variable domain, in which reference TRBV7-3 and TRBJ1-6 provide the parts outside the CDR3, is GAGVSQTPSNKVTEKGKYVELRCDPISGHTALYWYRQSLGQGPEFLIYFQGTGAADDSGLPNDRFFAVRPEGSVSTLKIQRTERGDSAVYLCASSLSRDNSPLHFGNGTRLTVT.

Concerning this clone itself: The read ends 3 residues shy of where the CDR3 ends; the end is completed using the germline J gene. The V and J genes are TRBV2 and TRBJ1-1, with 9 nucleotides matching TRBD1. The germline V gene has CDR1 SNHLY and CDR2 FYNNEI. Trimming took 8 bases from V and 7 from J; bases not matched to a gene: 14. This CDR3 spans 15 amino acids. The CDR3 sequence: CASLGTGRVSGEAFF. The CDR3 bases that were read are TGTGCCAGCCTCGGGACAGGGAGGGTAAGTGGTGAA.

Of note for this clone: The sequenced fragment ends 3 residues before the CDR3 boundary, so the rest is inferred from the germline J gene. V is TRBV2 and J is TRBJ2-7, with a tentative D call TRBD1 (6 bases). V lost 2 bases and J 6 bases, leaving 14 bases between the germline ends. Germline assignment: CDR1 SNHLY and CDR2 FYNNEI. The CDR3 covers 14 residues. CDR3 in amino acids: CASSERGFLGEQYF. Incomplete CDR3 DNA: TGTGCCAGCAGTGAAAGGGGGTTCTTGGGCGAG.

CDR3 loop: CSVGGTGQFGSMNTEAFF. The sequenced part of the CDR3 DNA is TGCAGCGTTGGCGGGACGGGACAGTTCGGTTCGATGAACACTGAA. The rearrangement links TRBV29-1 to TRBJ1-1, with 7 bases fitting TRBD1. Coverage ceases 3 residues before the CDR3 finishes, and the germline J gene fills in the end. Unmatched junction bases numbered 17, after V lost 4 bases and J lost 0 bases. The CDR3 extends over 18 amino acids. Germline V lookup: CDR1 SQVTM, CDR2 ANQGSEA.

Notes on this clone: The read ends 3 residues shy of where the CDR3 ends; the end is completed using the germline J gene. The V gene is TRBV4-2, the J gene TRBJ2-3; 16 bases align to TRBD2. The CDR3 runs to 20 residues. Germline V lookup: CDR1 LGHNA, CDR2 YNFKEQ. V lost 4 bases, J lost 1 base, and 11 bases stayed unmatched. The CDR3 sequence: CASSRRGTSGRGVGTDTQYF. CDR3 DNA (partial): TGTGCCAGCAGCCGACGGGGGACTAGCGGGAGGGGAGTGGGCACAGATACG.

Comments on this clone: The read ends 3 residues before the CDR3 terminus; that terminus is restored from the germline J gene. The genes are TRBV5-1 and TRBJ1-1; 9 bases fit TRBD1. The CDR3 consists of 17 residues. Germline V gives CDR1 SGHRS, CDR2 YFSETQ. Trimming removed 1 base from V and 2 bases from J; junction bases left unmatched: 9. The CDR3 sequence: CASSLIPGQGINTEAFF. The CDR3 DNA, read in part, is TGCGCCAGCAGCTTGATCCCCGGACAGGGGATAAACACTGAA.

The CDR3 here is CASSLSDYNSPLHF. The CDR3 bases that were read are TGTGCCAGCAGTCTCAGTGATTATAATTCACCC. The chain recombines TRBV28 with TRBJ1-6; no reliable D call. Read sequence stops 3 residues before the CDR3 end, and the germline J gene provides the missing end. Germline V gene sequence: CDR1 MDHEN, CDR2 SYDVKM. The CDR3 runs to 14 residues. The V end lost 5 bases, the J end lost 4 bases, and 9 bases lay between the germline ends.

As for this clone: The read ends 3 residues shy of where the CDR3 ends; the end is completed using the germline J gene. V and J are TRBV7-3 and TRBJ1-1; D remains ambiguous. The germline CDR1 and CDR2 sequences are SGHTA and FQGTGA. This CDR3 has 14 amino acids. The CDR3 here is CASSSASGSYEAFF. The sequenced CDR3 bases are TGTGCCAGCAGCTCGGCTAGCGGCTCCTACGAG.

Regarding this clone: The read terminates 3 residues before the CDR3 end, so the remaining end is supplied by the germline J gene. The chain recombines TRBV7-2 with TRBJ2-7, with 9 bases lining up with TRBD2. The V gene's germline CDR1 is SGHTA and CDR2 FQGNSA. Trimming at V came to 3 bases and at J to 2 bases, leaving 5 bases not matched to a gene. This CDR3 contains 15 residues. The CDR3 loop is CASSFLAGVTYEQYF. The DNA read from the CDR3 is TGTGCCAGCAGCTTTTTAGCGGGAGTTACCTACGAG.

Remarks on this clone: The read halts 3 residues ahead of the CDR3 end, with the missing end drawn from the germline J gene. The chain has TRBV6-2 or TRBV6-3 and TRBJ1-1; no reliable D call. V was trimmed by 4 bases and J by 5 bases, leaving 14 bases between them. Germline loops: CDR1 MNHEY, CDR2 SVGEGT. The CDR3 is 14 residues long. CDR3: CASSSGIVGTEAFF. The sequenced CDR3 bases are TGTGCCAGCAGTTCGGGGATTGTGGGGACTGAA.